The present T cell receptor beta chain was sequenced within a study of cytomegalovirus exposure and HLA in healthy donors. Use of 60 Vbeta and 13 Jbeta primers characterized the PCR. Data came from immunoSEQ multiplex PCR; TCRdb stores just in-frame clones and leaves some out. Recorded here are some 150,000 clones; the top ten clones represent 2% to 2.5%. To note about this clone: A junction boundary mismatches the germline segment, possibly from a read error.

Sequencing was performed on PBMCs. This clonotype was sampled from a woman younger than 30 in good health and CMV-seronegative.

The CDR3 is CASSEAWPGGGTGTQYF. CDR3 DNA: TGTGCCAGCAGTGAAGCCTGGCCGGGAGGGGGCACAGGTACGCAGTATTTT. This chain uses TRBV2 with TRBJ2-3; possibly TRBD2 for D (8 bases). The germline V gene encodes CDR1 SNHLY and CDR2 FYNNEI. The CDR3 is 17 amino acids.